These 20 T cell receptor beta chains were all obtained from the same sample, sequenced in a study of OX40 agonist ivuxolimab in advanced cancers. TCRdb's copy holds only in-frame clones and misses some; the assay was immunoSEQ multiplex PCR. Of roughly 68,000 clones in the sample, approximately 90% were seen once. Source: CD4+ or CD8+ T cells sorted from blood, taken in a trial of the OX40 agonist ivuxolimab. The receptors were sampled from an adult with an advanced solid tumor such as melanoma, head and neck, liver or kidney cancer.

The chain carries TRBV9 and TRBJ2-1; D may be TRBD1 (6 bases). The V end lost 0 bases, the J end lost 4 bases, and 14 bases lay between the germline ends. From germline, CDR1 is SGDLS and CDR2 YYNGEE. The CDR3 extends over 16 amino acids. In nucleotides, the CDR3 is TGTGCCAGCAGCGTAGACAGGGCCGTTATTTACAATGAGCAGTTCTTC. It translates to CASSVDRAVIYNEQFF. The entire variable domain, with the rest obtained from reference TRBV9 and TRBJ2-1, is as follows: DSGVTQTPKHLITATGQRVTLRCSPRSGDLSVYWYQQSLDQGLQFLIQYYNGEERAKGNILERFSAQQFPDLHSELNLSSLELGDSALYFCASSVDRAVIYNEQFFGPGTRLTVL.

This clone has a handful of counts. This chain connects TRBV5-4 to TRBJ1-1; the D is unclear. Germline V gene data show CDR1 as SGHNT and CDR2 as YYREEE (reference sequence). The CDR3 contains 12 residues. Trimming removed 5 bases from V and 1 base from J, with 6 bases in between. CDR3 nucleotides: TGTGCCAGCAGAGGGTCGAACACTGAAGCTTTCTTT. Its protein is CASRGSNTEAFF.

This chain links TRBV5-1 with TRBJ2-1, with TRBD2 matching 9 bases. V dropped 0 bases and J dropped 0; count of bases not matched to a gene: 1. This CDR3 region has 16 residues. Per the germline V gene, CDR1 is SGHRS and CDR2 is YFSETQ. The CDR3 reads CASSLGAGGSYNEQFF. The DNA of the CDR3 is TGCGCCAGCAGCTTGGGAGCGGGGGGCTCCTACAATGAGCAGTTCTTC. The full variable domain, rest sourced from reference TRBV5-1 and TRBJ2-1, is KAGVTQTPRYLIKTRGQQVTLSCSPISGHRSVSWYQQTPGQGLQFLFEYFSETQRNKGNFPGRFSGRQFSNSRSEMNVSTLELGDSALYLCASSLGAGGSYNEQFFGPGTRLTVL.

This chain connects TRBV4-1 to TRBJ1-3, with TRBD1 matching 8 bases. After removal of 4 bases from V and 3 bases from J, the junction contained 8 bases not matched to a gene. The CDR3 is 16 residues long. Looked up from germline, CDR1 is MGHRA and CDR2 is YSYEKL. The CDR3 spells CASSLRTGRNGNTIYF. CDR3 DNA: TGCGCCAGCAGCCTGAGGACAGGGAGGAATGGAAACACCATATATTTT.

This rearrangement joins TRBV27 to TRBJ2-2, with D possibly being TRBD1 (6 bases). The CDR3 extends over 13 amino acids. CDR1 is MNHEY and CDR2 is SMNVEV in the germline V gene (reference sequence). The V end lost 3 bases, the J end lost 7 bases, and 9 bases lay between the germline ends. The CDR3 sequence: CASSFNRVGELFF. The CDR3, as DNA: TGTGCCAGCAGTTTCAACAGGGTCGGGGAGCTGTTTTTT.

The count of this clone is one. The rearrangement links TRBV19 to TRBJ2-1; D is ambiguous. Germline V gene lookup returns CDR1 LNHDA and CDR2 SQIVND (reference sequence). Trimming shortened V by 0 bases and J by 8 bases, and 11 bases separated the two germline ends. The CDR3 length is 14 residues. CDR3 residues: CASSIDRQVHEQFF. CDR3 DNA: TGTGCCAGTAGTATAGATCGGCAGGTGCATGAGCAGTTCTTC.

The V and J genes are TRBV5-8 and TRBJ2-3; D call uncertain. CDR3 length: 17 residues. Deletions cut 6 bases from V and 5 bases from J, with 25 bases between. Germline CDR1 reads SGHTS; CDR2 reads YDEGEE. The CDR3 DNA reads TGTGCCAGCACCGAAACCTTGGGTTTACACACACGAGATACGCAGTATTTT. Protein: CASTETLGLHTRDTQYF.

J is TRBJ2-1 and V is TRBV7-9; 9 nucleotides line up with TRBD2. CDR1 and CDR2 from the germline V gene are SEHNR and FQNEAQ (reference sequence). V was clipped by 5 bases and J by 2 bases; unmatched bases: 4. This CDR3 contains 15 residues. CDR3 region: CASSRTSEAYNEQFF. For the CDR3, the DNA is TGTGCCAGCAGCCGGACTAGCGAGGCCTACAATGAGCAGTTCTTC.

The chain uses TRBV10-3 and TRBJ2-7, with 10 nucleotides matching TRBD1. J was trimmed by 4 bases and V by 2 bases; bases with no gene match: 5. This CDR3 spans 15 amino acids. CDR1 and CDR2 (germline): ENHRY, SYGVKD. The CDR3 nucleotides read TGTGCCATCAGTGAGCCGGGACAGGGGCGGTACGAGCAGTACTTC. It is translated as CAISEPGQGRYEQYF.

This sequence joins TRBV5-1 and TRBJ2-7, with TRBD1 as a possible D gene (5 bases). Trimming removed 4 bases from V and 4 bases from J, with 9 bases in between. CDR3 length: 12 amino acids. Germline V gene data show CDR1 as SGHRS and CDR2 as YFSETQ. Here the CDR3 reads CASSVQGYEQYF. CDR3 DNA: TGCGCCAGCAGCGTCCAGGGTTACGAGCAGTACTTC. Based on the CDR3 plus reference TRBV5-1 and TRBJ2-7, the full variable domain is KAGVTQTPRYLIKTRGQQVTLSCSPISGHRSVSWYQQTPGQGLQFLFEYFSETQRNKGNFPGRFSGRQFSNSRSEMNVSTLELGDSALYLCASSVQGYEQYFGPGTRLTVT.

V gene TRBV19 combines with J gene TRBJ2-7; 7 bases fit TRBD1. Trimming at V came to 8 bases and at J to 1 base, leaving 2 bases not matched to a gene. The CDR3 is made up of 12 amino acids. The germline CDR1 and CDR2 sequences are LNHDA and SQIVND (reference sequence). Here the CDR3 reads CASADRSYEQYF. The CDR3 nucleotides are TGTGCCAGTGCGGACAGGTCCTACGAGCAGTACTTC.

The rearrangement joins TRBV6-4 to TRBJ2-1; 7 bases are a match to TRBD2. The germline V gene encodes CDR1 MRHNA and CDR2 SNTAGT. The CDR3 runs 16 residues. V dropped 4 bases and J dropped 6; count of bases not matched to a gene: 12. CDR3 residues: CASSALGLENSNEQFF. DNA for the CDR3: TGTGCCAGCAGTGCATTAGGACTAGAAAATAGCAATGAGCAGTTCTTC.

The chain employs TRBV7-6 and TRBJ2-7; TRBD1 agrees at 7 bases. V lost 5 bases, J lost 7 bases, and 14 bases stayed unmatched. In germline, CDR1 is SGHVS, CDR2 FNYEAQ. The CDR3 has 15 residues. The CDR3, as DNA: TGTGCCAGCAGCGCTAGTCCGGACAGGATGGGTGAGCAGTACTTC. Its protein is CASSASPDRMGEQYF.

This sequence joins TRBV15 and TRBJ2-1; 7 bases agree with TRBD2. The CDR3 runs to 16 residues. With 0 bases clipped from V and 2 bases from J, the junction kept 4 bases outside the gene matches. Germline loops: CDR1 LNHNV, CDR2 YYDKDF (reference sequence). This CDR3 is CATSRDGGDPYNEQFF. The CDR3, as DNA: TGTGCCACCAGCAGAGATGGGGGGGACCCCTACAATGAGCAGTTCTTC.

In the case of this clone: The junction shows a germline mismatch at one end, possibly a read error. The chain has TRBV7-6 and TRBJ1-2; 7 nucleotides match TRBD1. Germline V gene sequence: CDR1 SGHVS, CDR2 FNYEAQ. The CDR3 is made up of 12 amino acids. CDR3 in DNA: TGTGCCAGCAGCAAAGGACAGGATGGCTGCACCTTC. Translated: CASSKGQDGCTF.

This rearrangement joins TRBV27 to TRBJ2-1; D not certain. CDR1 is MNHEY, CDR2 SMNVEV, per germline (reference sequence). The CDR3 covers 13 residues. V shed 2 bases and J shed 8 bases, with 10 bases lying between them. The CDR3 is CASSLQAVDEQFF. The CDR3, as DNA: TGTGCCAGCAGTTTACAGGCGGTCGATGAGCAGTTCTTC.

The CDR3 coding sequence is TGCAGCGTAATGTCGGGGGAGATCAATCAGCCCCAGCATTTT. The encoded protein is CSVMSGEINQPQHF. The rearrangement uses TRBV29-1 and TRBJ1-5, with D possibly TRBD1 on 5 matching bases. CDR1 and CDR2 (germline): SQVTM, ANQGSEA. Trimming took off 6 bases at V and 3 bases at J, with 15 bases between the two ends. The CDR3 consists of 14 residues.

This sequence joins TRBV27 and TRBJ1-1; D is ambiguous. Trimming cost V 7 bases and J 3 bases, with 12 bases left between them. The CDR3 has 13 residues. Germline assignment: CDR1 MNHEY and CDR2 SMNVEV (reference sequence). CDR3 protein: CASTSWRDTEAFF. CDR3 sequence (DNA): TGTGCCAGCACCTCCTGGAGGGACACTGAAGCTTTCTTT.

This chain connects TRBV19 to TRBJ2-7; 8 bases agree with TRBD1. The V gene end was trimmed by 10 bases and the J gene end by 12 bases; junction bases not matched to a gene: 17. This CDR3 spans 13 amino acids. Germline CDR1 LNHDA, CDR2 SQIVND (reference sequence). The CDR3: CATRSGTGLRRYF. The CDR3 DNA sequence: TGTGCCACCAGGTCCGGGACAGGACTACGTCGGTACTTC.

The CDR3, as DNA: TGTGCCAGCAGTTCCGGACTGTCCTACAATGAGCAGTTCTTC. Translating gives CASSSGLSYNEQFF. The rearrangement links TRBV27 to TRBJ2-1, with D tentatively TRBD2 (5 bases). Deletions cut 4 bases from V and 1 base from J, with 8 bases between. The germline V gene has CDR1 MNHEY and CDR2 SMNVEV (reference sequence). The CDR3 runs to 14 residues.